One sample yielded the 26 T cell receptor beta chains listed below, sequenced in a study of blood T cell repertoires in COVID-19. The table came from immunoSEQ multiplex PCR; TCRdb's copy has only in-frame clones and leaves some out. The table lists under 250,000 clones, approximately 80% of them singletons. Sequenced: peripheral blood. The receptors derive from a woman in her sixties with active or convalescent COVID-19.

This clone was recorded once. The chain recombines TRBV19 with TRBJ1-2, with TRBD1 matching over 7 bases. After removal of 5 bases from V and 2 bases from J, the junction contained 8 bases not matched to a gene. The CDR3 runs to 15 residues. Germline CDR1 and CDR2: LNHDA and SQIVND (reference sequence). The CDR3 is CASSRRQGVNYGYTF. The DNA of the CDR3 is TGTGCCAGTAGTCGTCGACAGGGAGTAAACTATGGCTACACCTTC.

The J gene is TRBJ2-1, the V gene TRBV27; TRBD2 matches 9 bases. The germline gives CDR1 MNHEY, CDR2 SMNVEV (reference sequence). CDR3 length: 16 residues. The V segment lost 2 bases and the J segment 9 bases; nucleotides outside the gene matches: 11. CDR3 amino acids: CASSLRVSGRGGEQFF. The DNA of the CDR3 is TGTGCCAGCAGTTTAAGGGTTAGCGGGAGAGGAGGTGAGCAGTTCTTC.

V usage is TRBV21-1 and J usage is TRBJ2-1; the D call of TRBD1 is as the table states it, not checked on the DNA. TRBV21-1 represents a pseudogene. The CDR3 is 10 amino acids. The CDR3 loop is CASSGRGQFF. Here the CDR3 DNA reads TGTGCCAGCAGTGGCCGTGGGCAGTTCTTC.

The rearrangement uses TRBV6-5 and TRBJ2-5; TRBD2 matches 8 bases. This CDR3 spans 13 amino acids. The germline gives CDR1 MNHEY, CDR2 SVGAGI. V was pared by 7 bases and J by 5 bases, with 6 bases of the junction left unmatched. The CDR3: CASTSGSGETQYF. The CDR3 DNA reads TGTGCCAGCACGAGCGGGAGCGGGGAGACCCAGTACTTC.

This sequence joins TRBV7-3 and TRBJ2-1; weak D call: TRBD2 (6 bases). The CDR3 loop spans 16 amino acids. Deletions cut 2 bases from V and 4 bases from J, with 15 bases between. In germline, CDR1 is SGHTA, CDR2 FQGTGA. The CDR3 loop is CASSLLPPGAYNEQFF. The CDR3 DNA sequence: TGTGCCAGCAGCTTACTCCCCCCGGGAGCGTACAATGAGCAGTTCTTC.

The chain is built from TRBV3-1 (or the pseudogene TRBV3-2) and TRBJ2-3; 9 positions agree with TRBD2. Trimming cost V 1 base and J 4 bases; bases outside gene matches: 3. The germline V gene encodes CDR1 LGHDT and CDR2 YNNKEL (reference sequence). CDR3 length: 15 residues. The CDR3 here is CASSQGSGGADTQYF. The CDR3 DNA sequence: TGTGCCAGCAGCCAAGGTAGCGGGGGTGCAGATACGCAGTATTTT.

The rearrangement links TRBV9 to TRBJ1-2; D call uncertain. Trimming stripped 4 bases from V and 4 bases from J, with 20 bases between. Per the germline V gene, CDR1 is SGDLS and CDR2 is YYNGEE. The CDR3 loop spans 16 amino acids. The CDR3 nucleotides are TGTGCCAGCAGCCAAACCCCGGGTCCCCTGGGCTATGGCTACACCTTC. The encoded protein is CASSQTPGPLGYGYTF.

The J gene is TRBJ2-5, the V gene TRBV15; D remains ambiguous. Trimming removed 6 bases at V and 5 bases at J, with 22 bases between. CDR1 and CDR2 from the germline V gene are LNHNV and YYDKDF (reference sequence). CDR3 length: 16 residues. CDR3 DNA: TGTGCCACCAGAGAAGCGCGACCCCCGGTGTCGGAGACCCAGTACTTC. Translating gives CATREARPPVSETQYF.

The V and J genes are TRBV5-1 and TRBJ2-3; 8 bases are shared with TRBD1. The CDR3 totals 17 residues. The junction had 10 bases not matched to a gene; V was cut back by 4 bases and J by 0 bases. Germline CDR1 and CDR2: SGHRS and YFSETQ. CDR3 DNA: TGCGCCAGCAGCCAAACGACAGGGGTTACTAGCACAGATACGCAGTATTTT. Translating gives CASSQTTGVTSTDTQYF.

CDR3: CASSERGGDTEAFF. CDR3 coding DNA: TGTGCCAGCAGTGAACGGGGGGGGGACACTGAAGCTTTCTTT. This chain connects TRBV6-1 to TRBJ1-1; D is perhaps TRBD1 (5 bases). CDR3 length: 14 residues. Trimming removed 2 bases from V and 3 bases from J, with 10 bases in between. Germline V CDR1 and CDR2: MNHNS, SASEGT.

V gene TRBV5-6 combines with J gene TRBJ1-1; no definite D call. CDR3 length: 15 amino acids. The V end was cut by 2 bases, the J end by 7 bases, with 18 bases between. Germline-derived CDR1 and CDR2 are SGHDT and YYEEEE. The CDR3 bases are TGTGCCAGCAGCTTAGGTTCAGGTGGAAACGGTGAAGCTTTCTTT. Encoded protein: CASSLGSGGNGEAFF.

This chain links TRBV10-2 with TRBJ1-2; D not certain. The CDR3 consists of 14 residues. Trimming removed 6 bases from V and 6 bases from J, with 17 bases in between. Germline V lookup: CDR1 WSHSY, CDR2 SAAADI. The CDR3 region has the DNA TGCGCCAGCAGGCCGAGCCTCCTTCGGGATGGCTACACCTTC. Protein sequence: CASRPSLLRDGYTF.

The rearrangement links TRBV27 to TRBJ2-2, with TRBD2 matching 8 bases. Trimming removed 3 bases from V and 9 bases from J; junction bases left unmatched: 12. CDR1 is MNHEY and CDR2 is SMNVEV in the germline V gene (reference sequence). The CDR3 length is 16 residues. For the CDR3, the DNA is TGTGCCAGCAGTTTCGGGACTAGTGGAGCCGGAAGGGAGCTGTTTTTT. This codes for CASSFGTSGAGRELFF.

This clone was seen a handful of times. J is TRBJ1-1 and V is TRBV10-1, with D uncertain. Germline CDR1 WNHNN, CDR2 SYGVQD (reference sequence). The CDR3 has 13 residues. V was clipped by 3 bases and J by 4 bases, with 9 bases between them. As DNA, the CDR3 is TGCGCCAGCAGTGACGGGGTACGCACTGAAGCTTTCTTT. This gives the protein CASSDGVRTEAFF.

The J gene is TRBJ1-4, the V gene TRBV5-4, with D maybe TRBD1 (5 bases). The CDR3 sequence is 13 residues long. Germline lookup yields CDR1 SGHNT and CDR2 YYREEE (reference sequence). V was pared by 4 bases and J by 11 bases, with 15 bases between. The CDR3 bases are TGTGCCAGCAGCACTCGGACCGGGGGGAAACTGTTTTTT. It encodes CASSTRTGGKLFF.

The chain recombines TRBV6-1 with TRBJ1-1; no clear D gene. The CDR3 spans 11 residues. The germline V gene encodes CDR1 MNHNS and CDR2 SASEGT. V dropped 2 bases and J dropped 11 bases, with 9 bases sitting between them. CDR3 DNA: TGTGCCAGCAGTGAAAGGACTGGGGCTTTCTTT. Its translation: CASSERTGAFF.

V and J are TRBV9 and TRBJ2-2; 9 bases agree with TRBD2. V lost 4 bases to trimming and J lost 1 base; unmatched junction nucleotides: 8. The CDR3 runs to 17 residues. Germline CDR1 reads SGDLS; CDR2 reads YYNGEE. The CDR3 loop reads CASSPPNSGGNTGELFF. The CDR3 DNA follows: TGTGCCAGCAGCCCTCCAAATAGCGGGGGGAACACCGGGGAGCTGTTTTTT.

The DNA of the CDR3 is TGTGCCACCAGCCCAGATATTTGGTCGGGGAATGGCTACACCTTC. Its protein product is CATSPDIWSGNGYTF. This sequence joins TRBV15 and TRBJ1-2; unclear D gene. CDR1 and CDR2 (germline): LNHNV, YYDKDF (reference sequence). The V end lost 5 bases, the J end lost 6 bases, and 19 bases lay between the germline ends. This CDR3 comprises 15 residues.

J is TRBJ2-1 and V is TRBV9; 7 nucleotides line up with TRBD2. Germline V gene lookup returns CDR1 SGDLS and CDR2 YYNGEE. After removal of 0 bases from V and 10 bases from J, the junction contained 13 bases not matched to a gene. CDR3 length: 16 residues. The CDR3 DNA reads TGTGCCAGCAGCGTAGGGGCGGGAGAGGCTTCCAGGGAGCAGTTCTTC. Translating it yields CASSVGAGEASREQFF.

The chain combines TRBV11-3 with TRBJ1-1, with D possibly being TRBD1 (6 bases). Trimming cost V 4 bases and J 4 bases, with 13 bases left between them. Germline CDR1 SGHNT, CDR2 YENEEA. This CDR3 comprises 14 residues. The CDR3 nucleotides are TGTGCCAGCAGCTCTGGACAGCCGAGCACTGAAGCTTTCTTT. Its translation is CASSSGQPSTEAFF.

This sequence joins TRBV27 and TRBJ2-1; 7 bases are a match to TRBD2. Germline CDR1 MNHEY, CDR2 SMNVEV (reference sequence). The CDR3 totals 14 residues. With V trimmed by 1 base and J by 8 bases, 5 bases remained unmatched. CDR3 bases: TGTGCCAGCAGTTTATACGGACTAGACTATGAGCAGTTCTTC. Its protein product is CASSLYGLDYEQFF.

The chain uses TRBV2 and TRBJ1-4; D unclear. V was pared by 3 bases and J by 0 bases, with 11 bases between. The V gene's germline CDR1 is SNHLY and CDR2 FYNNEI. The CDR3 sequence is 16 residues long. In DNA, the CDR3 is TGTGCCAGCAGTGATGAGGGCTGGGCAACTAATGAAAAACTGTTTTTT. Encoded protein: CASSDEGWATNEKLFF.

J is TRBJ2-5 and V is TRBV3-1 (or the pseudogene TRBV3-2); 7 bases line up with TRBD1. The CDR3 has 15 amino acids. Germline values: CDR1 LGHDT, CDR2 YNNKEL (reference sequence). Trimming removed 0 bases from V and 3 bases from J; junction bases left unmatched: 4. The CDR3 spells CASSQDPGGKETQYF. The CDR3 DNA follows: TGTGCCAGCAGCCAAGATCCAGGGGGAAAAGAGACCCAGTACTTC.

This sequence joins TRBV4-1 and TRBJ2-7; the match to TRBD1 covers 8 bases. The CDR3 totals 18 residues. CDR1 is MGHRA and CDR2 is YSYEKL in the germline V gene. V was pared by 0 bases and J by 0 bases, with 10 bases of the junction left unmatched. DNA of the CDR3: TGCGCCAGCAGCCAAGATCCGGGACAGGCACTTAGCTCCTACGAGCAGTACGTC. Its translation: CASSQDPGQALSSYEQYV.

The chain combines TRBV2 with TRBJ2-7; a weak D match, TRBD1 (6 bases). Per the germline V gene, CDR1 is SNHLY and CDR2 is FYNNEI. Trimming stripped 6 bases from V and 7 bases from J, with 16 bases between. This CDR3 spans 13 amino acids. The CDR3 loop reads CASSAGQRREQYV. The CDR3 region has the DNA TGTGCCAGCAGCGCCGGACAGCGTCGGGAGCAGTACGTC.

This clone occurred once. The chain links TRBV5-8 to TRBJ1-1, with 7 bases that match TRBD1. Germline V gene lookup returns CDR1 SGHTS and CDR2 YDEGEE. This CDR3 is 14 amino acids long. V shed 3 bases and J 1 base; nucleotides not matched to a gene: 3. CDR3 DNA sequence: TGTGCCAGCAGCTGGACAGGCTCGAACACTGAAGCTTTCTTT. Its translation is CASSWTGSNTEAFF. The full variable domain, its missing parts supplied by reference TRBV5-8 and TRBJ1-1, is EAGVTQSPTHLIKTRGQQATLRCSPISGHTSVYWYQQALGLGLQFLLWYDEGEERNRGNFPPRFSGRQFPNYSSELNVNALELEDSALYLCASSWTGSNTEAFFGQGTRLTVV.